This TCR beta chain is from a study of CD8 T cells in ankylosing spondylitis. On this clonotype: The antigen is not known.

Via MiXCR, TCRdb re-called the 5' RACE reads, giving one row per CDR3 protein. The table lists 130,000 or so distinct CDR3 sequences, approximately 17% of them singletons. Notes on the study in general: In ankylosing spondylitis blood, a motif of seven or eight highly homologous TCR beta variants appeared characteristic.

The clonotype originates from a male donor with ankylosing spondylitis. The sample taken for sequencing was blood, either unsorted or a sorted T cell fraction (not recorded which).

For the CDR3, the DNA is TGTGCCAGCAGTTGGGGCGGGACTACCTACGAGCAGTACTTC. This translates into CASSWGGTTYEQYF. The gene calls are TRBV27 and TRBJ2-7, with TRBD2 identical over 7 bases. Germline-derived CDR1 and CDR2 are MNHEY and SMNVEV (reference sequence). V lost 4 bases, J lost 2 bases, and 5 bases stayed unmatched. The CDR3 runs to 14 residues.